What follows are 9 T cell receptor beta chains derived from one specimen sequenced in a study of response to subunit inactivated influenza vaccine (dated by TCRdb to the late 2010s). Library preparation was by RT-PCR. The sample was run on an Illumina HiSeq 2500. TCRdb itself trimmed the public reads at Q25 with fastp, ran MiXCR and retained productive beta chains. For every CDR3 protein sequence, its rows merge into one entry that carries the most common genes and DNA. Recorded for this sample are 650,000 to 800,000 distinct CDR3 sequences; about 14% of them occurred a single time. Approximately 7% of the sample goes to the ten largest clones. Material: PBMCs from blood, obtained 14 to 15 days before vaccination. These receptors were obtained from a man aged 45-65 years who received an inactivated influenza vaccine. Donor details come from another sample of the same person, matched by shared clones.

This clonotype appeared a few times. V and J are TRBV29-1 and TRBJ2-1, with 7 bases that match TRBD2. J lost 2 bases, V lost 4 bases, and 8 bases had no gene match. The germline CDR1 and CDR2 sequences are SQVTM and ANQGSEA. This CDR3 spans 15 amino acids. Written as DNA, the CDR3 is TGCAGCGTTGGTATGAGCGGGATTACCTACAATGAGCAGTTCTTC. Residues: CSVGMSGITYNEQFF.

This clonotype was counted only a few times. The chain joins TRBV7-2 to TRBJ1-5; unclear D gene. Trimming removed 5 bases at V and 4 bases at J, with 18 bases between. CDR1 and CDR2 (germline): SGHTA, FQGNSA. This CDR3 spans 16 amino acids. The CDR3 coding sequence is TGTGCCAGCAGCCCCCTTGGCCGGCCTCTAAATCAGCCCCAGCATTTT. Its translation is CASSPLGRPLNQPQHF.

A few counts support this clonotype. This chain uses TRBV7-9 with TRBJ2-7; D is unclear. V was pared by 3 bases and J by 4 bases, with 7 bases between. Germline V gene data show CDR1 as SEHNR and CDR2 as FQNEAQ (reference sequence). CDR3 length equals 12 residues. The chain's CDR3 is CASSFERYEQYF. The CDR3 region has the DNA TGTGCCAGCAGCTTTGAGAGGTACGAGCAGTACTTC.

The rearrangement links TRBV28 to TRBJ1-2; D unclear. Germline V gene data show CDR1 as MDHEN and CDR2 as SYDVKM. The CDR3 is 15 residues long. Trimming shortened V by 6 bases and J by 8 bases, and 22 bases separated the two germline ends. CDR3 nucleotides: TGTGCCAGCAGACCGACTGGAGGAACCTCGCAAGGCTACACCTTC. This codes for CASRPTGGTSQGYTF.

This clonotype occurred many times. V gene TRBV4-1 combines with J gene TRBJ1-6; D not resolved. With 8 bases removed from V and 0 bases from J, the gap between germline ends came to 17 bases. Germline lookup yields CDR1 MGHRA and CDR2 YSYEKL. The CDR3 is 17 amino acids. The CDR3 bases are TGCGCCAGCGGCCCCCTAGCTACAAGCTCCTATAATTCACCCCTCCACTTT. This codes for CASGPLATSSYNSPLHF.

This clonotype has at least ten counts. The chain links TRBV6-5 to TRBJ1-1, with D uncertain. Germline V gene lookup returns CDR1 MNHEY and CDR2 SVGAGI. The CDR3 is made up of 14 amino acids. With 0 bases removed from V and 2 bases from J, the gap between germline ends came to 7 bases. CDR3 in DNA: TGTGCCAGCAGTTACTCGGAGGGAAACACTGAAGCTTTCTTT. Residues: CASSYSEGNTEAFF.

The chain uses TRBV5-6 and TRBJ2-3; no definite D call. Between the trimmed V and J ends, which lost 3 bases and 7 bases, there was a span of 6 bases. CDR1 and CDR2 (germline): SGHDT, YYEEEE. The CDR3 totals 11 residues. The CDR3 DNA reads TGTGCCAGCAGCTCAGCGAATACGCAGTATTTT. Translation: CASSSANTQYF. Full variable domain (remainder filled in from reference TRBV5-6 and TRBJ2-3): DAGVTQSPTHLIKTRGQQVTLRCSPKSGHDTVSWYQQALGQGPQFIFQYYEEEERQRGNFPDRFSGHQFPNYSSELNVNALLLGDSALYLCASSSANTQYFGPGTRLTVL.

This clonotype has more than one count but fewer than ten. The CDR3 DNA reads as TGCAGTGCTAGAGGGGTGAGGGGGCCCGATACGCAGTATTTT. It is translated as CSARGVRGPDTQYF. The chain links TRBV20-1 to TRBJ2-3; 7 nucleotides align to TRBD1. The V gene end was trimmed by 1 base and the J gene end by 6 bases; junction bases not matched to a gene: 7. The germline V gene has CDR1 DFQATT and CDR2 SNEGSKA (reference sequence). This CDR3 region has 14 residues.

Written as DNA, the CDR3 is TGTGCCAGCAGTGACAATGGGACAGGGCAAAAGGACGGAGGAAACACCATATATTTT. Protein sequence: CASSDNGTGQKDGGNTIYF. The chain couples TRBV6-4 to TRBJ1-3; 9 bases line up with TRBD1. From germline, CDR1 is MRHNA and CDR2 SNTAGT. The CDR3 is 19 residues long. V lost 2 bases, J lost 4 bases, and 15 bases stayed unmatched.